This T cell receptor beta chain originates from a study of control samples from healthy donors and cancer patients (dated by TCRdb to 2020 to 2022). Preparation of the library involved the immunoSEQ multiplex PCR assay. TCRdb limited this immuneACCESS table to in-frame rearrangements with V and J called. A share of clones is missing; checked studies link under half to unresolved V genes, and the rest is unexplained. The sample table records 100,000 to 150,000 clones; around 87% of these occur just once. Jointly, the top ten make up 8% to 9% of the sample. Trimming at the junction amounts to 7 bases on V and 5 bases on J, and the germline ends lie 15 bases apart. From the cysteine through the phenylalanine, the CDR3 covers 13 amino acids. The kept DNA is CDR3 alone, 39 bases in frame from the first base. Comment on this clone: Which antigen it targets is not known. Per-base qualities were not stored, and no clone one base away is much larger.

Sequencing was carried out using blood. This TCR came from a middle-aged man in good health. Rearrangement joined TRBV12-3 or TRBV12-4 to TRBJ2-7; TRBD2 might be the D gene, on 6 matching bases. The CDR3 sequence is CASIPRGRHEQYF. The DNA reads as follows: TGTGCCAGCATCCCCCGAGGGAGGCACGAGCAGTACTTC.